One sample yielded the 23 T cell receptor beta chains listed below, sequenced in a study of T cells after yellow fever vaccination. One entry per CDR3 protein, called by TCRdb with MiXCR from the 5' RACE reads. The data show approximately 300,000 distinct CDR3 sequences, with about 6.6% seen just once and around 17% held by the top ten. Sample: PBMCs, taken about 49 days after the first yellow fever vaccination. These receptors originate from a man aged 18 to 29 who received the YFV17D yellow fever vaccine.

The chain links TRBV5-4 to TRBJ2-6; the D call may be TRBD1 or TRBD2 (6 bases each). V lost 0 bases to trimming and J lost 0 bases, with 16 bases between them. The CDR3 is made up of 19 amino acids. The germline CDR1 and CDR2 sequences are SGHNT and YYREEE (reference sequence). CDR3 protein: CASSLGGGGTSSGANVLTF. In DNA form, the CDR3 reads TGTGCCAGCAGCTTGGGAGGTGGGGGGACATCCTCTGGGGCCAACGTCCTGACTTTC.

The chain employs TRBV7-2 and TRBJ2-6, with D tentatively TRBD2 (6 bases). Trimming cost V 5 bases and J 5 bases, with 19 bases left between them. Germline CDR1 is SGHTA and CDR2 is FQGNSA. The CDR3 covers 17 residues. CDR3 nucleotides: TGTGCCAGCAGCACACTGCGGGGATATGCTCGGGCCAACGTCCTGACTTTC. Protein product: CASSTLRGYARANVLTF.

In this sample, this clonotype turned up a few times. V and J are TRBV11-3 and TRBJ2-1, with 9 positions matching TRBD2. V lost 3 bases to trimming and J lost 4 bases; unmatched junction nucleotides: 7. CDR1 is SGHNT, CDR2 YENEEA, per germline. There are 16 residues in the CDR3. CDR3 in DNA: TGTGCCAGCAGCTTTTCTAGCGGGGCTAAATACAATGAGCAGTTCTTC. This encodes CASSFSSGAKYNEQFF.

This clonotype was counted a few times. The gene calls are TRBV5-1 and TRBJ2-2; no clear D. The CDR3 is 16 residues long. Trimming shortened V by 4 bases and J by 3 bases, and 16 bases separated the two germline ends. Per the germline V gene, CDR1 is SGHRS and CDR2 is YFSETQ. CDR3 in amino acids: CASSPVVVADTGELFF. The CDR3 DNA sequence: TGCGCCAGCAGCCCCGTGGTTGTGGCCGACACCGGGGAGCTGTTTTTT.

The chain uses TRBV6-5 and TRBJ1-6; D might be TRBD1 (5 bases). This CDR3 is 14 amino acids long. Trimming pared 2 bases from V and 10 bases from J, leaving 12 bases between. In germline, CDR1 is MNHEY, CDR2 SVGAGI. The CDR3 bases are TGTGCCAGCAGTTACGGGGCAGTAGGGTCACCCCTCCACTTT. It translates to CASSYGAVGSPLHF.

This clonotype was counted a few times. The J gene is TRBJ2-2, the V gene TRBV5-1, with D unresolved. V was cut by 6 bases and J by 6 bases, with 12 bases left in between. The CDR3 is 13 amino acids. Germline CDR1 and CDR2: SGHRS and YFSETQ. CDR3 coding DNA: TGCGCCAGCAACAAGGGTTTCCCCGGGGAGCTGTTTTTT. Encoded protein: CASNKGFPGELFF.

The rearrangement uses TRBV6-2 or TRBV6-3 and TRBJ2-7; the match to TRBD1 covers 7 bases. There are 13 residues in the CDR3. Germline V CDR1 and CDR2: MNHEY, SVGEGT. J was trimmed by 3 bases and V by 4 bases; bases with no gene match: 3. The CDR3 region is CASSWTGLYEQYV. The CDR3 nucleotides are TGTGCCAGCAGTTGGACAGGCCTCTACGAGCAGTACGTC.

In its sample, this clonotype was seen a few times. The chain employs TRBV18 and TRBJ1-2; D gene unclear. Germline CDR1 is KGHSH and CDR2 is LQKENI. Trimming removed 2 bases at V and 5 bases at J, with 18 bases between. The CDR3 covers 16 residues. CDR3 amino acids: CASSPSTGIALYGYTF. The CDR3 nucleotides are TGTGCCAGCTCACCATCCACTGGGATTGCTTTGTATGGCTACACCTTC.

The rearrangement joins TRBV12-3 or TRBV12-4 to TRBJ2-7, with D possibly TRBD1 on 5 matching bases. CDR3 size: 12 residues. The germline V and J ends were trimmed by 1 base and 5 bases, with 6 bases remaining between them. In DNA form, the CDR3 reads TGTGCCAGCAGTTTAGGACAGAACGAGCAGTACTTC. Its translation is CASSLGQNEQYF.

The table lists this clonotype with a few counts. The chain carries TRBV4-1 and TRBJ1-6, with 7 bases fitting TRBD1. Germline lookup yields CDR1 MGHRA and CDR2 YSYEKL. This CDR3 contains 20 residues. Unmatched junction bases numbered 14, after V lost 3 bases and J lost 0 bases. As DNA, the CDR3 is TGCGCCAGCAGCCATGCTCCGGGGACAGCCCGATTCTCCTATAATTCACCCCTCCACTTT. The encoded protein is CASSHAPGTARFSYNSPLHF.

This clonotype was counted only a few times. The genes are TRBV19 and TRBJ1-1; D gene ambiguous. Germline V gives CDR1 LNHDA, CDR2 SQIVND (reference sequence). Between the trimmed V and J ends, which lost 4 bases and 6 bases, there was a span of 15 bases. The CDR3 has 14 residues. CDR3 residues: CASSTPFNNAEAFF. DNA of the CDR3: TGTGCCAGTAGTACCCCCTTCAACAACGCTGAAGCTTTCTTT.

The CDR3 DNA follows: TGTGCCAGCAGCCCCCGGAGGATAGCGGGAAACACCGGGGAGCTGTTTTTT. Its translation is CASSPRRIAGNTGELFF. V is TRBV9 and J is TRBJ2-2; 8 bases line up with TRBD2. This CDR3 region has 17 residues. After removal of 4 bases from V and 2 bases from J, the junction contained 10 bases not matched to a gene. Germline values: CDR1 SGDLS, CDR2 YYNGEE.

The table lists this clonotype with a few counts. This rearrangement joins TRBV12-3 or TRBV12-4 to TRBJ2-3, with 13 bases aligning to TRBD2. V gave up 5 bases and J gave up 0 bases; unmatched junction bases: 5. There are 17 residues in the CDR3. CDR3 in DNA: TGTGCCAGCAGTCCTCGGACTAGCGGGGGTAGCACAGATACGCAGTATTTT. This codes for CASSPRTSGGSTDTQYF.

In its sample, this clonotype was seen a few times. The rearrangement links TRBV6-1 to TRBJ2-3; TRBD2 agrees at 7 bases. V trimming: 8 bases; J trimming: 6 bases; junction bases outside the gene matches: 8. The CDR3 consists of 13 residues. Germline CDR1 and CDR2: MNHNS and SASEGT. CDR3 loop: CASGSLGGDTQYF. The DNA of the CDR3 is TGTGCCAGCGGGTCCCTCGGGGGGGATACGCAGTATTTT.

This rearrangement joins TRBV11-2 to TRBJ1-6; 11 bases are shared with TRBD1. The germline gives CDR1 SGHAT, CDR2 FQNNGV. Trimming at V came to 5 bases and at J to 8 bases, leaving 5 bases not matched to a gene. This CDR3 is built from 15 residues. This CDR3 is CASSSRTGGYSPLHF. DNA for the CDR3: TGTGCCAGCAGCAGCCGGACAGGGGGCTATTCACCCCTCCACTTT.

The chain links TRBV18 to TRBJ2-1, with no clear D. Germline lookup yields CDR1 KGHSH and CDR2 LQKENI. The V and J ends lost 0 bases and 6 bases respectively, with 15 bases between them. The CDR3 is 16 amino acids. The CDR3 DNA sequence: TGTGCCAGCTCACCACCCGGCCAACATTGGACCAATGAGCAGTTCTTC. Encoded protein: CASSPPGQHWTNEQFF.

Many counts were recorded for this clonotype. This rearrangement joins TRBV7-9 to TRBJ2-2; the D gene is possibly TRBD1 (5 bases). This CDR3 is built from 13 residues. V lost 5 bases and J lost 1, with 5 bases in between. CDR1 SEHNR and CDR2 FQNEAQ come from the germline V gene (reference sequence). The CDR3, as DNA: TGTGCCAGCAGCGACAGGAACACCGGGGAGCTGTTTTTT. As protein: CASSDRNTGELFF.

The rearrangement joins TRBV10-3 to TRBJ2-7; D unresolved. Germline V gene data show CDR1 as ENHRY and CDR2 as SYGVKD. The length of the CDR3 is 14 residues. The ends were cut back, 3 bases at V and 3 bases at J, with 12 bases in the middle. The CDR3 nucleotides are TGTGCCATCAGTGACTCTTCAGGTTTCTACGAGCAGTACTTC. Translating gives CAISDSSGFYEQYF.

The CDR3 sequence: CASSPTGEPGGYTF. The CDR3 bases are TGTGCCAGCAGCCCGACTGGGGAGCCGGGAGGCTACACCTTC. This chain uses TRBV9 with TRBJ1-2; D call uncertain. V shed 4 bases and J shed 8 bases, with 18 bases lying between them. The CDR3 runs to 14 residues. Germline V gene sequence: CDR1 SGDLS, CDR2 YYNGEE.

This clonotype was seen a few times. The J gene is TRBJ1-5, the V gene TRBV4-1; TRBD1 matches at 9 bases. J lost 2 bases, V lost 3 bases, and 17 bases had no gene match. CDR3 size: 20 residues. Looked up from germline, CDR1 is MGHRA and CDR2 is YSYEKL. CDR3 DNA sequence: TGCGCCAGCAGCCAGAATCTCCGGGACAGGGTCCCTCCAGGCAATCAGCCCCAGCATTTT. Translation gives CASSQNLRDRVPPGNQPQHF.

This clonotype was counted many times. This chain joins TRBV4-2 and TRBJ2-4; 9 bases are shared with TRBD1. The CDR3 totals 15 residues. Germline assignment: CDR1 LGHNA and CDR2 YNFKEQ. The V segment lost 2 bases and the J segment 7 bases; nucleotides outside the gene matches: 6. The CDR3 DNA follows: TGTGCCAGCAGCCAAAATGGACAGGGGATGAACATTCAGTACTTC. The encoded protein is CASSQNGQGMNIQYF.

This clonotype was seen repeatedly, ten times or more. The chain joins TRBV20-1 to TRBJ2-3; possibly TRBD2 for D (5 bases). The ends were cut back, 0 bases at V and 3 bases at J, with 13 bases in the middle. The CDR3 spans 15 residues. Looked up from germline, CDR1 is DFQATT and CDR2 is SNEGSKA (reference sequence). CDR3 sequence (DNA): TGCAGTGCTAGAGAGCGGGCTGAGTGGACAGATACGCAGTATTTT. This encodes CSARERAEWTDTQYF.

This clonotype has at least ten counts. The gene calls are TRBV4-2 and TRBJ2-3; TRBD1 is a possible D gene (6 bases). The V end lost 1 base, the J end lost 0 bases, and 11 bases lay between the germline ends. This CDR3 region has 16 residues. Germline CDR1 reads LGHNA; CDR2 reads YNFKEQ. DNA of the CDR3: TGTGCCAGCAGCCAAGGTGACAGGCCCAGCACAGATACGCAGTATTTT. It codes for CASSQGDRPSTDTQYF.